The entry that follows covers one T cell receptor beta chain sequence. As yet, its antigen is unknown. TCRdb's table, derived via immunoSEQ multiplex PCR, lists solely in-frame clones and lacks some. Of about 69,000 clones listed, 83% are singletons. These data originate in a study of T cell responses to AZD1222 COVID-19 vaccine. Overall study findings and caveats: Vaccine-associated CD4 TCRs ranged over spike, dominating at 160-218 and 743-854.

The CDR3 consists of 14 residues. Germline V gives CDR1 SGHDN, CDR2 FVKESK. Trimming left V 4 bases short and J 8 bases short, with 17 bases between. This TCR came from an adult who received the AZD1222 COVID-19 vaccine. This chain links TRBV14 with TRBJ1-2; no clear D. Sequencing was performed on peripheral blood, taken 28 days after the second AZD1222 dose. This chain's CDR3 is CASSLPDGSRGYTF. Written as DNA, the CDR3 is TGTGCCAGCAGCCTCCCGGACGGTTCGAGGGGCTACACCTTC.